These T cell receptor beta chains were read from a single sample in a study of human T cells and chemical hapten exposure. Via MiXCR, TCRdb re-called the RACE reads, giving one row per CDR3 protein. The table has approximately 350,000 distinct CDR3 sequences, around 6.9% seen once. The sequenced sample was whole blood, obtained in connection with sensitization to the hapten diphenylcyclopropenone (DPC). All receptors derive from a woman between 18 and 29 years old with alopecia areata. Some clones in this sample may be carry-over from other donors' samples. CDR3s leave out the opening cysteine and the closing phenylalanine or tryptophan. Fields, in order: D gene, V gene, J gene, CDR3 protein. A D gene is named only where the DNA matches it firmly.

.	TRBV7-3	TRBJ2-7	ASSLEGGRSYEQY
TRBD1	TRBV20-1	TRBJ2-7	SARALDRQGARYEQY
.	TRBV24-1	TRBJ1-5	ATSESYSNQPQH
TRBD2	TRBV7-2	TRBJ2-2	ASSKLAGGELF
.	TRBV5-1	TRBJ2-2	ASREGPNTGELF
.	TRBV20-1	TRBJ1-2	SAHLGQANYGYT
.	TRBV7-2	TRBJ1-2	ASSTSSYGYT
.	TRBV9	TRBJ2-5	ASSVAPGTRETQY
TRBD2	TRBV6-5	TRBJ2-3	ASSYLAGGPTDTQY
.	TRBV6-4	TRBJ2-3	ASSSTSADTQY
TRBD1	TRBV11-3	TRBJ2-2	ASSPAARTGGAELF
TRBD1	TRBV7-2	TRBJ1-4	ASSPGQAVHYNEKLF
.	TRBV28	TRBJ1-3	ASSSSGLSSGNTIY
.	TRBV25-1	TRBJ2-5	ASSEWASAETQY
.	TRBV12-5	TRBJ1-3	ASGFLLQGLSGNTIY
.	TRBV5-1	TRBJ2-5	ASSLDGGEYTQY
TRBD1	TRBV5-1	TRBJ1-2	ASSYLTGAANYGYT
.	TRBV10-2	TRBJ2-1	ASGTTVSNEQF
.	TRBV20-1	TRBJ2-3	SARVGPDTQY